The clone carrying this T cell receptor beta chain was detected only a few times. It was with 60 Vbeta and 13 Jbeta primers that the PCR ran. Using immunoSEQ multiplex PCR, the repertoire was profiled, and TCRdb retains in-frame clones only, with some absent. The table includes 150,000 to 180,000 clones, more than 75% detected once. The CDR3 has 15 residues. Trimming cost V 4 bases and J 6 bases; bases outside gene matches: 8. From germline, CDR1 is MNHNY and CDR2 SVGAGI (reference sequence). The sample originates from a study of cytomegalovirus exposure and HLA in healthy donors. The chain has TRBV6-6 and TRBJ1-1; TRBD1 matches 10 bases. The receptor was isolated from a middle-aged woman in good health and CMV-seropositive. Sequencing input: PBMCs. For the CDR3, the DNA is TGTGCCAGCAGTTTAGCACCGGGACAGGGGCCTGAAGCTTTCTTT. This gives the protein CASSLAPGQGPEAFF.